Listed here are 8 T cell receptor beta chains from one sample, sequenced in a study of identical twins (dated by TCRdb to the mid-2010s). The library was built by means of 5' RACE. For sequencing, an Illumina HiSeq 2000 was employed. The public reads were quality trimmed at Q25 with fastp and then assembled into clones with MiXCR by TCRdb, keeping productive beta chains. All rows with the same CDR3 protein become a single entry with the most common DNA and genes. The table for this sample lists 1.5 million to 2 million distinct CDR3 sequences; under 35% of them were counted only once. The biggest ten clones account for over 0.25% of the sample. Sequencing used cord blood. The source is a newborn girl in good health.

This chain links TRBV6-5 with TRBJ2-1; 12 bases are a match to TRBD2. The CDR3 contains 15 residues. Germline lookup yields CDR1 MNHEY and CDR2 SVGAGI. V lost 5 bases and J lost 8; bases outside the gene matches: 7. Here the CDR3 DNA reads TGTGCCAGCAGTAAGGAGACTAGCGGGAGCGATGAGCAGTTCTTC. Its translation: CASSKETSGSDEQFF.

The CDR3 spells CSASQTGLAGGNEQYF. The CDR3 DNA sequence: TGCAGTGCTAGTCAAACCGGACTAGCGGGGGGGAATGAGCAGTACTTC. The chain employs TRBV20-1 and TRBJ2-5, with 15 bases fitting TRBD2. This CDR3 is 16 amino acids long. V gave up 3 bases and J gave up 11 bases; unmatched junction bases: 13. CDR1 and CDR2 (germline): DFQATT, SNEGSKA (reference sequence).

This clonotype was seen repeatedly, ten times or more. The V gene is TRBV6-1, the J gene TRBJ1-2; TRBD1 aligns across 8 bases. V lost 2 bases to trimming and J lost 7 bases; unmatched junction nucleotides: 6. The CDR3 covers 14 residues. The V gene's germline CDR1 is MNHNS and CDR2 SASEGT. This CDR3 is CASSERQGASGYTF. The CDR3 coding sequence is TGTGCCAGCAGTGAACGGCAGGGGGCGAGTGGCTACACCTTC.

The DNA for the CDR3 is TGTGCCAGTACCCGCCGCGTGGGTGAAAAACTGTTTTTT. Encoded protein: CASTRRVGEKLFF. The J gene is TRBJ1-4, the V gene TRBV19; D not resolved. The germline CDR1 and CDR2 sequences are LNHDA and SQIVND (reference sequence). This CDR3 has 13 amino acids. The germline V and J ends were trimmed by 7 bases and 7 bases, with 13 bases remaining between them.

CDR3 in amino acids: CASSYSGQPYVGTDTQYF. The CDR3 DNA follows: TGTGCCAGCAGTTACTCTGGGCAGCCCTATGTGGGCACAGATACGCAGTATTTT. The rearrangement uses TRBV6-5 and TRBJ2-3; D is undetermined. Trimming stripped 0 bases from V and 1 base from J, with 17 bases between. CDR1 and CDR2 (germline): MNHEY, SVGAGI. This CDR3 contains 18 residues.

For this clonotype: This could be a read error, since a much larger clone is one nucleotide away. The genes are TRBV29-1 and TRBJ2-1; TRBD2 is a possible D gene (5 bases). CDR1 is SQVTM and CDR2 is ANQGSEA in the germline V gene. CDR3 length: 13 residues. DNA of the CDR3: TGCAGCGTTGGACCTAGCTCCTACAATGAGCAGGTCTTC. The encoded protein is CSVGPSSYNEQVF.

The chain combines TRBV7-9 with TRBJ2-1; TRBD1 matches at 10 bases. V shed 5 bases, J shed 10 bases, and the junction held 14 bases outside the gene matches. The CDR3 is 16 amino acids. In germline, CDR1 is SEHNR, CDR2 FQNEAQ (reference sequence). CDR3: CASSPWDRGPSYEQFF. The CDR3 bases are TGTGCCAGCAGCCCCTGGGACAGGGGTCCCTCCTACGAGCAGTTCTTC. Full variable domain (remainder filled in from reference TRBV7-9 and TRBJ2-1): DTGVSQNPRHKITKRGQNVTFRCDPISEHNRLYWYRQTLGQGPEFLTYFQNEAQLEKSRLLSDRFSAERPKGSFSTLEIQRTEQGDSAMYLCASSPWDRGPSYEQFFGPGTRLTVL.

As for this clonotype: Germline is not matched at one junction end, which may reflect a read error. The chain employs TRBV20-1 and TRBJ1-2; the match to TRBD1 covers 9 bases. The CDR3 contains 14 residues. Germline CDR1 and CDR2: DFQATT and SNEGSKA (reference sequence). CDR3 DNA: TGCAGTGCTACACCACAGGGGGCAAACTATGGCTACAACTTC. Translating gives CSATPQGANYGYNF.